This T cell receptor beta chain was identified in a study of blood T cell repertoires in COVID-19. As for the study in general: Acute and convalescent COVID-19 specimens originated in the United States, Italy and Spain.

This clone was detected a few times. Original handling: Amplification with reference gene primers provided the estimates of nucleated cell counts. The assay was immunoSEQ multiplex PCR, and TCRdb's table has in-frame clones only and misses some. That table gives V, J and clone size, and the DNA gave D and trimming. This table has about 120,000 clones, 65% to 90% appearing once. CDR1 is SGHNT, CDR2 YYREEE, per germline (reference sequence). V gave up 4 bases and J gave up 2 bases, with 12 bases separating them. The CDR3 consists of 15 residues. This clonotype was obtained from a human donor in a cohort sampled during active COVID-19. Sequenced sample: peripheral blood. The chain joins TRBV5-4 to TRBJ2-2; D possibly corresponds to TRBD2 (6 bases). CDR3 in amino acids: CASSPGTFNTGELFF. Here the CDR3 DNA reads TGTGCCAGCAGCCCCGGGACTTTTAACACCGGGGAGCTGTTTTTT.